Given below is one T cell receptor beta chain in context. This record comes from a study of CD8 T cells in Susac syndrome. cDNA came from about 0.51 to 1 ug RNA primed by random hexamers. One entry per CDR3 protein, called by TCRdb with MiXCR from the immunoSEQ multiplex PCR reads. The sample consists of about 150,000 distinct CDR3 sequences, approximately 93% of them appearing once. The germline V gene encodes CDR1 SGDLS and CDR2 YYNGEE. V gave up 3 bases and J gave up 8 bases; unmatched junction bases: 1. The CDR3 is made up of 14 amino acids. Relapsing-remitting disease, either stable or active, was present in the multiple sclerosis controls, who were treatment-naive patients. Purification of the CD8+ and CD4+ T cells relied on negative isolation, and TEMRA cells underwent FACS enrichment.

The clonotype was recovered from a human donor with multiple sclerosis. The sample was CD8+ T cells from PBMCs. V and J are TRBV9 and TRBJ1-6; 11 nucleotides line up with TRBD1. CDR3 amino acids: CASSEDRGHSPLHF. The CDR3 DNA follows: TGTGCCAGCAGCGAGGACAGGGGGCATTCACCCCTCCACTTT.